This is a list of T cell receptor beta chains from one sample in a study of shared clonotypes between healthy human individuals. Generated by immunoSEQ multiplex PCR, the TCRdb table keeps only in-frame clones and is missing some. The top ten hold about 0.13% of the sample, which has about 2.4 million clones, around nine tenths seen once. The sequenced material came from naive CD4+ T cells sorted from blood. The receptor set was obtained from a man aged 18 to 29 in good health. Both conserved end residues are part of each CDR3. A D gene is named only where the DNA matches it firmly. Some rows have no size entry. The others give once, few or many, or a class for an expanded clone.

D: TRBD2; J: TRBJ2-3; size: NA; V: TRBV5-1; DNA: TGCGCCAGCAGCTTGGATAGCGGGAGAGGGGATACGCAGTATTTT; CDR3: CASSLDSGRGDTQYF
D: NA; J: TRBJ1-4; size: NA; V: TRBV15; DNA: TGTGCCACCAGCAGAGATGTTACATCTGAAAAACTGTTTTTT; CDR3: CATSRDVTSEKLFF
D: NA; J: TRBJ2-5; size: NA; V: TRBV11-2; DNA: TGTGCCAGCAGCTTAGGGAAGGCTAGTGACCAAGAGACCCAGTACTTC; CDR3: CASSLGKASDQETQYF
D: NA; J: TRBJ2-7; size: NA; V: TRBV7-9; DNA: TGTGCCAGCAGAGGAGCCTCCTACGAGCAGTACTTC; CDR3: CASRGASYEQYF
D: NA; J: TRBJ1-6; size: few; V: TRBV2; DNA: TGTGCCAGTTCAAAGTTCTCCTATAATTCACCCCTCCACTTT; CDR3: CASSKFSYNSPLHF
D: NA; J: TRBJ2-1; size: NA; V: TRBV18; DNA: TGTGCCAGCTCAGCCCCTTCCGCTGAGCAGTTCTTC; CDR3: CASSAPSAEQFF
D: TRBD1; J: TRBJ2-5; size: once; V: TRBV29-1; DNA: TGCAGCGTTGCCTATGGGGACAGGGCCTGGGAGACCCAGTACTTC; CDR3: CSVAYGDRAWETQYF
D: NA; J: TRBJ2-7; size: NA; V: TRBV5-1; DNA: TGCGCCAGCAGCTTGGAAGGGTCAAGCTACGAGCAGTACTTC; CDR3: CASSLEGSSYEQYF
D: NA; J: TRBJ2-7; size: NA; V: TRBV6-5; DNA: TGTGCCAGCAGTTATTCGGGCGTTTACGAGCAGTACTTC; CDR3: CASSYSGVYEQYF
D: TRBD1; J: TRBJ1-2; size: NA; V: TRBV7-9; DNA: TGTGCCAGCAGGCAGGGGGCCGTCGGCGTTGGCTACACCTTC; CDR3: CASRQGAVGVGYTF
D: TRBD2; J: TRBJ2-1; size: NA; V: TRBV7-9; DNA: TGTGCCAGCAGACTTAGCGGGAGGGCCGATGAGCAGTTCTTC; CDR3: CASRLSGRADEQFF
D: TRBD1; J: TRBJ2-3; size: few; V: TRBV5-1; DNA: TGCGCCAGCAGCTTGGGTCAGGGGGCAGATACGCAGTATTTT; CDR3: CASSLGQGADTQYF
D: NA; J: TRBJ2-3; size: NA; V: TRBV7-8; DNA: TGTGCCAGCAGCCCACAGACAGATACGCAGTATTTT; CDR3: CASSPQTDTQYF